This TCR beta chain was sequenced for a study of blood T cell repertoires in COVID-19. Turning to the study itself: There were acute and convalescent COVID-19 samples, and they came from the United States, Italy and Spain.

In the authors' workflow: Reference gene primers were amplified, and this amplification served to estimate nucleated cell counts. Sequenced by immunoSEQ multiplex PCR; TCRdb stores in-frame clones only, minus some. Clone size and V and J calls were adopted from that table, with D and trimming inferred from the DNA. The data show fewer than 70,000 clones, with roughly 85% seen just once and roughly 25% held by the top ten. V gave up 1 base and J gave up 8 bases, with 11 bases separating them. Looked up from germline, CDR1 is SGHAT and CDR2 is FQNNGV. This CDR3 spans 13 amino acids. The receptor's source is a man between 50 and 59 years old with acute or convalescent COVID-19. V usage is TRBV11-2 and J usage is TRBJ1-2; the D is unclear. The material sequenced was peripheral blood. CDR3 in DNA: TGTGCCAGCAGCTTAGGGAGTTTGATAGGCTACACCTTC. It encodes CASSLGSLIGYTF.